A single T cell receptor (beta chain) is shown here with its context. Its matching antigen is unknown. The entry originates in a study of T cell responses to AZD1222 COVID-19 vaccine. On the study more broadly: Second-dose schedules of about 4 or about 12 weeks were combined. Findings and caveats of the study: Variant regions that are unmutated are reportedly the target of nearly half of spike-specific TCRs. Clonal diversity may have been underestimated, and the donors were mostly white British, with more females than males. Seropositive AZD1222 recipients at baseline numbered only 6 or 7.

Trimming at V came to 4 bases and at J to 0 bases, leaving 0 bases not matched to a gene. This CDR3 contains 14 residues. The germline CDR1 and CDR2 sequences are ENHRY and SYGVKD. Here immunoSEQ multiplex PCR was the method, and the copy in TCRdb shows in-frame clones only, minus some. This table has approximately 92,000 clones, nearly 90% appearing once. The sample here was peripheral blood, taken on day 0 of AZD1222 vaccination. This chain uses TRBV10-3 with TRBJ2-1, with 7 bases matching TRBD2. This sequence was found in an adult in good health. DNA for the CDR3: TGTGCCATCAGTGGGGGGGGCTCCTACAATGAGCAGTTCTTC. It specifies CAISGGGSYNEQFF.